These 10 T cell receptor beta chains share one sample of origin, sequenced in a study of cytomegalovirus exposure and HLA in healthy donors. PCR amplification relied on 60 Vbeta primers (plus 13 Jbeta primers). The data were produced by immunoSEQ multiplex PCR, yet TCRdb's version contains in-frame clones alone and is incomplete. The sample consists of around 180,000 clones, 75% to 85% of them appearing once. Sequenced sample: PBMCs. The receptors here all came from a woman aged 25 to 39 in good health and CMV-seropositive.

This clone was observed a few times. The chain has TRBV5-6 and TRBJ2-7; TRBD1 matches 9 bases. The V gene end was trimmed by 2 bases and the J gene end by 7 bases; junction bases not matched to a gene: 7. This CDR3 has 14 residues. Looked up from germline, CDR1 is SGHDT and CDR2 is YYEEEE. CDR3 protein: CASSFGTGLGEQYF. CDR3 in DNA: TGTGCCAGCAGCTTCGGGACAGGGTTGGGGGAGCAGTACTTC.

This sequence joins TRBV11-3 and TRBJ1-2; D may be TRBD1 (6 bases). V was shortened by 1 base and J by 4 bases, with 7 bases between the two germline ends. The CDR3 runs to 13 residues. Per the germline V gene, CDR1 is SGHNT and CDR2 is YENEEA. CDR3 nucleotides: TGTGCCAGCAGCTTAGGAGGGGGCTATGGCTACACCTTC. Amino acid sequence: CASSLGGGYGYTF.

The chain carries TRBV10-3 and TRBJ1-5, with D maybe TRBD1 (6 bases). The CDR3 consists of 17 residues. Looked up from germline, CDR1 is ENHRY and CDR2 is SYGVKD. Trimming shortened V by 2 bases and J by 0 bases, and 14 bases separated the two germline ends. CDR3 coding DNA: TGTGCCATCAGTGAGACCTCGACAGGCACTAGCAATCAGCCCCAGCATTTT. This gives the protein CAISETSTGTSNQPQHF.

Details on this clone: The sample has other DNA sequences that encode this CDR3 too. The chain joins TRBV4-1 to TRBJ2-5; the D is unclear. The CDR3 contains 14 residues. Trimming removed 0 bases at V and 5 bases at J, with 10 bases between. Germline values: CDR1 MGHRA, CDR2 YSYEKL. The CDR3 DNA sequence: TGCGCCAGCAGCCAAGAGGGCAGTAGGGAGACCCAGTACTTC. Translating it yields CASSQEGSRETQYF.

The J gene is TRBJ2-7, the V gene TRBV19; 9 positions agree with TRBD1. Germline-derived CDR1 and CDR2 are LNHDA and SQIVND (reference sequence). This CDR3 has 14 residues. With 3 bases clipped from V and 5 bases from J, the junction kept 5 bases outside the gene matches. In nucleotides, the CDR3 is TGTGCCAGTAGTATCTCCCGGGACAGGGACGAGCAGTACTTC. Encoded protein: CASSISRDRDEQYF.

This clone appeared a few times. The chain employs TRBV9 and TRBJ2-3; D is ambiguous. V gave up 3 bases and J gave up 2 bases, with 13 bases separating them. This CDR3 is built from 15 residues. Germline V lookup: CDR1 SGDLS, CDR2 YYNGEE. CDR3 sequence reads: CASSARIDNTDTQYF. CDR3 nucleotide sequence: TGTGCCAGCAGCGCAAGGATCGACAACACAGATACGCAGTATTTT.

V gene TRBV7-9 combines with J gene TRBJ2-7, with 8 bases that match TRBD1. CDR1 and CDR2 (germline): SEHNR, FQNEAQ (reference sequence). The CDR3 runs to 16 residues. V trimming: 1 base; J trimming: 3 bases; junction bases outside the gene matches: 8. As DNA, the CDR3 is TGTGCCAGCAGCTTAGGGGGAGGACAGGGTCTCTACGAGCAGTACTTC. Translated, it gives CASSLGGGQGLYEQYF.

The rearrangement joins TRBV5-6 to TRBJ2-7; 13 bases fit TRBD2. V gave up 3 bases and J gave up 3 bases; unmatched junction bases: 6. The germline gives CDR1 SGHDT, CDR2 YYEEEE. The CDR3 contains 16 residues. CDR3 residues: CASSYGLAGESYEQYF. CDR3 coding DNA: TGTGCCAGCAGCTACGGACTAGCGGGAGAAAGCTACGAGCAGTACTTC.

The sample holds a few counts of this clone. The chain carries TRBV7-3 and TRBJ2-3; D perhaps matches TRBD1 (6 bases). Looked up from germline, CDR1 is SGHTA and CDR2 is FQGTGA. CDR3 length: 15 residues. The V and J ends lost 5 bases and 2 bases respectively, with 14 bases between them. The CDR3 is CASSQGHLITDTQYF. CDR3 nucleotide sequence: TGTGCCAGCAGCCAGGGACACCTAATCACAGATACGCAGTATTTT.

DNA of the CDR3: TGCGCCAGCAGCCAAGATTCAGCGGGAGGCTACACAGATACGCAGTATTTT. Amino acids: CASSQDSAGGYTDTQYF. The J gene is TRBJ2-3, the V gene TRBV4-3; 9 nucleotides line up with TRBD2. The CDR3 runs 17 residues. Trimming cost V 0 bases and J 2 bases; bases outside gene matches: 6. CDR1 is LGHNA and CDR2 is YSLEER in the germline V gene.